This T cell receptor beta chain was profiled in a study of T cells in localized non-small cell lung cancer. Study-level findings and limits: Detection in adjacent lung was observed for a median around 50 of the top 100 tumor clones. Adjacent uninvolved lung tissue had the highest T cell clonality, exceeding tumor.

Measured with immunoSEQ multiplex PCR; TCRdb has only the in-frame clones, and not every one. The sample lists around 41,000 clones; around 90% were seen once. As to this clone: What it binds is unknown.

The material was PBMCs, obtained before any cancer treatment. The receptor comes from a woman between 40 and 69 years old with stage II lung adenocarcinoma.

The CDR3 DNA follows: TGCGCCAGCAGCTTGGACGGGGATCCCGCTGAAGCTTTCTTT. Translation gives CASSLDGDPAEAFF. The chain recombines TRBV5-1 with TRBJ1-1; no definite D call. CDR1 is SGHRS, CDR2 YFSETQ, per germline. V was pared by 0 bases and J by 6 bases, with 12 bases between. The CDR3 runs 14 residues. Full variable domain (outside the CDR3, taken from reference TRBV5-1 and TRBJ1-1): KAGVTQTPRYLIKTRGQQVTLSCSPISGHRSVSWYQQTPGQGLQFLFEYFSETQRNKGNFPGRFSGRQFSNSRSEMNVSTLELGDSALYLCASSLDGDPAEAFFGQGTRLTVV.